This T cell receptor beta chain was captured by sequencing in a study of shared clonotypes between healthy human individuals. Background on the study: Per donor, three plates held CD4 naive cells, three held CD4 memory, two held CD8 naive and one held CD8 memory.

General study findings and limits: Shared clonotypes: roughly 4.7% naive CD4, around 3.5% naive CD8, about 2.4% memory CD4, around 0.4% memory CD8. Relative to their counterparts shared across all four donors, non-shared clonotypes exhibited diminished generation probabilities.

Regarding this clone: Its antigen remains unidentified.

Over several immunoSEQ plates, each subset's genomic DNA was distributed in even portions. The data were produced by immunoSEQ multiplex PCR, yet TCRdb's version contains in-frame clones alone and is incomplete. The sample holds hundreds of thousands of clones, approximately 73% seen once. This receptor was identified in a woman younger than 45 in good health. The sample was memory CD4+ T cells sorted from blood. The subset: CD45RA-negative fraction.

CDR3 amino acids: CASSLFMVGTGKDTEAFF. The CDR3 DNA reads TGTGCCAGCAGTTTATTTATGGTTGGGACAGGGAAGGACACTGAAGCTTTCTTT. The chain carries TRBV28 and TRBJ1-1, with TRBD1 matching 9 bases. Looked up from germline, CDR1 is MDHEN and CDR2 is SYDVKM. V lost 1 base, J lost 3 bases, and 12 bases stayed unmatched. The CDR3 is 18 residues long.